This T cell receptor beta chain was observed in a study of blood T cells in healthy people across ages. About the study: About one barcoded beta molecule per two T cells was captured by template switching.

Alongside a J-beta primer mix, a sample-barcoded 5' primer served in a second PCR lasting about 7 to 12 cycles. Template switching added a 12-random-nucleotide identifier to every cDNA molecule. TCRdb itself ran the 5' RACE reads through MiXCR, one entry per CDR3 protein. Of approximately 800,000 distinct CDR3 sequences listed, approximately 59% are singletons. As for this clonotype: Its cognate antigen is unknown.

Whole-study results and caveats: When set beside aged donors, long-lived donors presented more naive CD4+ cells and higher diversity. Naive and antigen-experienced cells were not separated, limiting conclusive comparison.

Germline CDR1 is MNHEY and CDR2 is SVGEGT. There are 14 residues in the CDR3. Trimming removed 2 bases at V and 1 base at J, with 9 bases between. The chain is built from TRBV6-2 or TRBV6-3 and TRBJ2-7; D gene uncertain. The sequence derives from a man aged 25-40 years in good health. Sample: blood. The CDR3: CASSYETPSYEQYF. The CDR3 DNA follows: TGTGCCAGCAGTTACGAGACGCCTTCCTACGAGCAGTACTTC.